These 23 T cell receptor beta chains originate from one sample sequenced in a study of T cells in Graves' hyperthyroidism and ophthalmopathy. Amplification targeted TCR beta CDR3 regions from RNA transcripts. HTBI primers were the set used in a first-round RT-PCR of the TCR CDR3. TCRdb reanalysed the multiplex PCR reads using MiXCR and keeps one entry per CDR3 protein. In the table there are about 700,000 distinct CDR3 sequences, about 45% of which are singletons. Sequencing was performed on peripheral blood or thyroid tissue (not recorded which). The receptor source for this set is an adult man with Graves' disease, either hyperthyroidism or ophthalmopathy (not recorded which).

This clonotype appeared many times. The rearrangement links TRBV2 to TRBJ1-2; D not resolved. Germline V gene lookup returns CDR1 SNHLY and CDR2 FYNNEI. This CDR3 has 15 amino acids. V was clipped by 0 bases and J by 1 base, with 9 bases between them. CDR3 residues: CASSEARTVNYGYTF. Written as DNA, the CDR3 is TGTGCCAGCAGTGAAGCGCGAACAGTTAACTATGGCTACACCTTC.

The chain has TRBV7-8 and TRBJ1-4; possible D gene TRBD1, 6 bases. Trimming took off 3 bases at V and 0 bases at J, with 14 bases between the two ends. Germline assignment: CDR1 SGHVS and CDR2 FQNEAQ. This CDR3 comprises 17 residues. The CDR3 DNA reads TGTGCCAGCAGCTTCACTCTTGGACAGCCAACTAATGAAAAACTGTTTTTT. Encoded protein: CASSFTLGQPTNEKLFF.

There are a few counts of this clonotype. This sequence joins TRBV10-2 and TRBJ2-7; D is perhaps TRBD1 (6 bases). This CDR3 comprises 15 residues. The germline V and J ends were trimmed by 2 bases and 4 bases, with 15 bases remaining between them. Germline V gene sequence: CDR1 WSHSY, CDR2 SAAADI. The CDR3, as DNA: TGCGCCAGCAGTGAGAGATCAGGGGCCTTATACGAGCAGTACTTC. Translated, it gives CASSERSGALYEQYF.

The V and J genes are TRBV20-1 and TRBJ1-1; D remains unclear. The V gene lost 3 bases and the J gene lost 5 bases, with 16 bases spanning the gap. The germline gives CDR1 DFQATT, CDR2 SNEGSKA (reference sequence). CDR3 length equals 14 residues. Here the CDR3 DNA reads TGCAGTGCTAGTGTCCTAAGCGGGAGAACTGAAGCTTTCTTT. It codes for CSASVLSGRTEAFF.

The CDR3 sequence is CASIKDNYGYTF. CDR3 bases: TGTGCCAGCATTAAAGACAACTATGGCTACACCTTC. J is TRBJ1-2 and V is TRBV2; no clear D gene. Per the germline V gene, CDR1 is SNHLY and CDR2 is FYNNEI. Trimming left V 7 bases short and J 2 bases short, with 8 bases between. This CDR3 spans 12 amino acids. Combining the CDR3 with reference TRBV2 and TRBJ1-2 gives the whole variable domain EPEVTQTPSHQVTQMGQEVILRCVPISNHLYFYWYRQILGQKVEFLVSFYNNEISEKSEIFDDQFSVERPDGSNFTLKIRSTKLEDSAMYFCASIKDNYGYTFGSGTRLTVV.

The sample holds a few counts of this clonotype. The chain uses TRBV29-1 and TRBJ1-1; D may be TRBD1 (5 bases). Per the germline V gene, CDR1 is SQVTM and CDR2 is ANQGSEA. This CDR3 region has 16 residues. The ends were cut back, 2 bases at V and 1 base at J, with 17 bases in the middle. The CDR3 protein is CSVENRQGVGNTEAFF. For the CDR3, the DNA is TGCAGCGTTGAAAATCGGCAGGGAGTCGGGAACACTGAAGCTTTCTTT. Drawing the rest from reference TRBV29-1 and TRBJ1-1, the complete variable domain is SAVISQKPSRDICQRGTSLTIQCQVDSQVTMMFWYRQQPGQSLTLIATANQGSEATYESGFVIDKFPISRPNLTFSTLTVSNMSPEDSSIYLCSVENRQGVGNTEAFFGQGTRLTVV.

This clonotype was picked up many times. This chain joins TRBV2 and TRBJ1-5; TRBD1 might be the D (5 bases). This CDR3 is 16 amino acids long. V shed 2 bases and J shed 9 bases, with 20 bases lying between them. Germline assignment: CDR1 SNHLY and CDR2 FYNNEI. CDR3 amino acids: CASSESVQGSYGPQHF. The CDR3 DNA is TGTGCCAGCAGTGAATCAGTCCAGGGCTCATATGGGCCCCAGCATTTT.

This clonotype occurred once. The J gene is TRBJ1-5, the V gene TRBV2, with D possibly matching TRBD1 (5 bases). V shed 6 bases and J shed 2 bases, with 26 bases lying between them. Germline V gene data show CDR1 as SNHLY and CDR2 as FYNNEI. The CDR3 length is 19 residues. The chain's CDR3 is CASSLGRAPGASGNQPQHF. The CDR3 bases are TGTGCCAGCAGCTTAGGCCGTGCACCCGGGGCCTCGGGCAATCAGCCCCAGCATTTT.

This clonotype was seen a handful of times. The chain is built from TRBV7-9 and TRBJ2-7; D gene ambiguous. This CDR3 has 17 amino acids. V dropped 5 bases and J dropped 3 bases, with 23 bases sitting between them. Germline CDR1 SEHNR, CDR2 FQNEAQ (reference sequence). This CDR3 reads CASSPITFRRKDYEQYF. CDR3 sequence (DNA): TGTGCCAGCAGCCCGATTACCTTTCGACGGAAAGACTACGAGCAGTACTTC.

This rearrangement joins TRBV29-1 to TRBJ1-2, with TRBD1 matching 7 bases. The germline gives CDR1 SQVTM, CDR2 ANQGSEA. Losses at the gene ends were 6 bases for V and 6 bases for J; bases not matched to a gene: 7. The CDR3 totals 12 residues. The CDR3 is CSVVDRPDGYTF. As DNA, the CDR3 is TGCAGCGTCGTGGACAGGCCTGATGGCTACACCTTC.

V is TRBV7-9 and J is TRBJ1-5; no clear D. V lost 5 bases to trimming and J lost 5 bases, with 7 bases between them. The CDR3 runs to 12 residues. The V gene's germline CDR1 is SEHNR and CDR2 FQNEAQ (reference sequence). This chain's CDR3 is CASSEPDQPQHF. The CDR3 nucleotides are TGTGCCAGCAGCGAACCGGATCAGCCCCAGCATTTT.

For this clonotype: This may arise from a read error, as a much more abundant clone is one base away. This rearrangement joins TRBV20-1 to TRBJ2-7, with D possibly called TRBD1 or TRBD2 (5 bases each). V lost 1 base and J 4 bases, leaving 11 bases between the germline ends. The CDR3 spans 13 residues. Per the germline V gene, CDR1 is DFQATT and CDR2 is SNEGSKA (reference sequence). Here the CDR3 reads CSARGRWGYEQYF. The CDR3 region has the DNA TGCAGTGCTAGAGGAAGGTGGGGGTACGAGCAGTACTTC.

This clonotype was observed a handful of times. The J gene is TRBJ1-5, the V gene TRBV11-2; D not resolved. Germline values: CDR1 SGHAT, CDR2 FQNNGV. The CDR3 has 15 residues. V was cut by 5 bases and J by 1 base, with 12 bases left in between. This CDR3 reads CASSEGYGSNQPQHF. The DNA for the CDR3 is TGTGCCAGCAGCGAGGGTTACGGGAGCAATCAGCCCCAGCATTTT. Full variable domain (rest looked up from reference TRBV11-2 and TRBJ1-5): EAGVAQSPRYKIIEKRQSVAFWCNPISGHATLYWYQQILGQGPKLLIQFQNNGVVDDSQLPKDRFSAERLKGVDSTLKIQPAKLEDSAVYLCASSEGYGSNQPQHFGDGTRLSIL.

This clonotype appeared once. This may come from a read error, since a much larger clone is one base off. This chain links TRBV29-1 with TRBJ1-2; 8 bases match TRBD1. With 7 bases clipped from V and 8 bases from J, the junction kept 9 bases outside the gene matches. The CDR3 is 12 amino acids. Germline V gives CDR1 SQVTM, CDR2 ANQGSEA. In DNA, the CDR3 is TGCAGCGCACAACGGACAGGGTCGGGCTACACCTTC. Amino acids: CSAQRTGSGYTF.

The genes are TRBV7-9 and TRBJ1-2, with D perhaps matching TRBD1 (6 bases). The V gene lost 5 bases and the J gene lost 2 bases, with 15 bases spanning the gap. The CDR3 runs 15 residues. Germline CDR1 is SEHNR and CDR2 is FQNEAQ (reference sequence). For the CDR3, the DNA is TGTGCCAGCAGCATAGATCAGGGGTTCAACTATGGCTACACCTTC. Protein product: CASSIDQGFNYGYTF.

V is TRBV2 and J is TRBJ1-5; TRBD1 agrees at 7 bases. V gave up 3 bases and J gave up 7 bases; unmatched junction bases: 3. Germline CDR1 reads SNHLY; CDR2 reads FYNNEI. The CDR3 is made up of 13 amino acids. The CDR3 here is CASSETGKQPQHF. The CDR3 DNA reads as TGTGCCAGCAGTGAGACAGGGAAGCAGCCCCAGCATTTT.

Many counts were recorded for this clonotype. The rearrangement links TRBV9 to TRBJ1-5, with 10 positions matching TRBD1. With 0 bases clipped from V and 7 bases from J, the junction kept 4 bases outside the gene matches. Germline V lookup: CDR1 SGDLS, CDR2 YYNGEE. There are 15 residues in the CDR3. The CDR3 region has the DNA TGTGCCAGCAGCGTAGGTGGGACAGGGGAACAGCCCCAGCATTTT. Translation: CASSVGGTGEQPQHF.

This rearrangement joins TRBV2 to TRBJ1-1; D is perhaps TRBD1 (6 bases). Germline V gives CDR1 SNHLY, CDR2 FYNNEI. Trimming left V 5 bases short and J 3 bases short, with 22 bases between. The CDR3 contains 17 residues. The CDR3 DNA reads as TGTGCCAGCAGTTACTCCGGGACCAGGGGATGGTACACTGAAGCTTTCTTT. Encoded protein: CASSYSGTRGWYTEAFF.

The table lists this clonotype with a few counts. The gene calls are TRBV7-9 and TRBJ1-6; tentative D call: TRBD1 (5 bases). This CDR3 is built from 16 residues. Trimming cost V 3 bases and J 2 bases, with 11 bases left between them. CDR1 is SEHNR, CDR2 FQNEAQ, per germline (reference sequence). DNA of the CDR3: TGTGCCAGCAGCTTCCGGGACCTGCCCTATAATTCACCCCTCCACTTT. This codes for CASSFRDLPYNSPLHF.

This clonotype showed up many times. This chain joins TRBV24-1 and TRBJ1-1; D remains unclear. The V and J ends lost 4 bases and 1 base respectively, with 3 bases between them. This CDR3 comprises 12 residues. Germline CDR1 is KGHDR and CDR2 is SFDVKD. This chain's CDR3 is CATSEGNTEAFF. The CDR3 DNA sequence: TGTGCCACCAGTGAGGGGAACACTGAAGCTTTCTTT.

This clonotype has a handful of counts. The rearrangement links TRBV9 to TRBJ1-4; maybe TRBD1 (6 bases). This CDR3 has 15 amino acids. V lost 0 bases and J lost 8, with 14 bases in between. In germline, CDR1 is SGDLS, CDR2 YYNGEE. For the CDR3, the DNA is TGTGCCAGCAGCGTAGGGGGGGGGGCGAGCGAAAAACTGTTTTTT. Encoded protein: CASSVGGGASEKLFF.

At least ten counts were recorded for this clonotype. CDR3 DNA: TGCAGCGTTAATACAGGGGGTCAGCCCCAGCATTTT. The encoded protein is CSVNTGGQPQHF. This chain joins TRBV29-1 and TRBJ1-5, with 8 bases fitting TRBD1. This CDR3 has 12 residues. The V and J ends lost 5 bases and 6 bases, in that order; junction bases with no gene match: 3. Germline V gene lookup returns CDR1 SQVTM and CDR2 ANQGSEA.

CDR3: CAIKMGRRGAITGELFF. The CDR3 coding sequence is TGTGCCATTAAAATGGGTCGGCGTGGGGCCATCACCGGGGAGCTGTTTTTT. The chain uses TRBV10-3 and TRBJ2-2; D is possibly TRBD1 (5 bases). The germline V and J ends were trimmed by 9 bases and 4 bases, with 24 bases remaining between them. CDR3 size: 17 residues. Germline CDR1 and CDR2: ENHRY and SYGVKD.